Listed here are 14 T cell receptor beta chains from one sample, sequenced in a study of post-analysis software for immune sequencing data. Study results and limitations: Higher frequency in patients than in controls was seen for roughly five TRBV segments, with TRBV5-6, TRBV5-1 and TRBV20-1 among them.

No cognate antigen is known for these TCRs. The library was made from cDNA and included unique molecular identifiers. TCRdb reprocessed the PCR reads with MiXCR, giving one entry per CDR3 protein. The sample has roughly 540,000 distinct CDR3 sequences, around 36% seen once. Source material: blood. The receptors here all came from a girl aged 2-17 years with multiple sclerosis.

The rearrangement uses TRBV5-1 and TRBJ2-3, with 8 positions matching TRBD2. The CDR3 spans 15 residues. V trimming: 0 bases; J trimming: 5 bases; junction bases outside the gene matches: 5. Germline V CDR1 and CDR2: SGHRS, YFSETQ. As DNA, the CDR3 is TGCGCCAGCAGCTTGGCGGGGGGGCCAAGAGATACGCAGTATTTT. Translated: CASSLAGGPRDTQYF.

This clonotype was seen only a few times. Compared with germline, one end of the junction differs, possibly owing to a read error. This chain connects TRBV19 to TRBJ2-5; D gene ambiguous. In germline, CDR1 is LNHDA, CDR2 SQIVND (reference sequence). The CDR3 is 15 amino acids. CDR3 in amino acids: CASSITSQDQETQYF. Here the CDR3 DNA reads TGTGCCAGTAGTATAACTTCCCAGGACCAAGAGACCCAGTATTTC.

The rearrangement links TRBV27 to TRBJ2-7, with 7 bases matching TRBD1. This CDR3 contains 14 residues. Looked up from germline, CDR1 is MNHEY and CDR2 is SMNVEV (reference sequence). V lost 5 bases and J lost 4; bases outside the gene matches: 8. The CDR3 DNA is TGTGCCAGCAGTCTAGACAGGGCGAGGTACGAGCAGTACTTC. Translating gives CASSLDRARYEQYF.

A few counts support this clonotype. The CDR3 here is CASSLPGEGEAFF. CDR3 coding DNA: TGTGCCAGCAGCTTACCAGGGGAAGGTGAAGCTTTCTTT. J is TRBJ1-1 and V is TRBV5-6, with a possible D match to TRBD1 (6 bases). CDR3 length: 13 residues. CDR1 and CDR2 (germline): SGHDT, YYEEEE. V dropped 2 bases and J dropped 7 bases, with 12 bases sitting between them.

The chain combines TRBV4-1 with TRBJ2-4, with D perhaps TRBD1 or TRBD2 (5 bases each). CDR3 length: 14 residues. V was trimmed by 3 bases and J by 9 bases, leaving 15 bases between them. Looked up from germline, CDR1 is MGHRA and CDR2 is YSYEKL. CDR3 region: CASSHASGGSIQYF. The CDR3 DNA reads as TGCGCCAGCAGCCACGCTTCTGGGGGAAGCATTCAGTACTTC.

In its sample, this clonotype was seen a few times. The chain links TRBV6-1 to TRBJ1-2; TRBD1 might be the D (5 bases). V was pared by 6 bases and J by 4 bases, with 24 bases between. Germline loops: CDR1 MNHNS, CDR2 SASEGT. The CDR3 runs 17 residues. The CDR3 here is CASSLFTGGGASYGYTF. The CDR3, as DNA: TGTGCCAGCAGCCTCTTTACCGGCGGCGGGGCTTCCTATGGCTACACCTTC.

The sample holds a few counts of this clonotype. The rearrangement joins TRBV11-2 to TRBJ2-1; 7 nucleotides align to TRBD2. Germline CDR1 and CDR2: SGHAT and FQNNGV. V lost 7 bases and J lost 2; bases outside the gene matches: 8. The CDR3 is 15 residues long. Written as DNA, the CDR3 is TGTGCCAGCACACAGCGGGGCGATCCCTACAATGAGCAGTTCTTC. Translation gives CASTQRGDPYNEQFF.

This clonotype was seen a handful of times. In DNA form, the CDR3 reads TGCGCCAGCAGCTTGGATGGCAGGGTCTACGAGCAGTACTTC. Residues: CASSLDGRVYEQYF. V gene TRBV5-1 combines with J gene TRBJ2-7; a weak D match, TRBD1 (5 bases). Germline V gene data show CDR1 as SGHRS and CDR2 as YFSETQ. V was shortened by 0 bases and J by 3 bases, with 10 bases between the two germline ends. The CDR3 covers 14 residues. Full variable domain (remainder filled in from reference TRBV5-1 and TRBJ2-7): KAGVTQTPRYLIKTRGQQVTLSCSPISGHRSVSWYQQTPGQGLQFLFEYFSETQRNKGNFPGRFSGRQFSNSRSEMNVSTLELGDSALYLCASSLDGRVYEQYFGPGTRLTVT.

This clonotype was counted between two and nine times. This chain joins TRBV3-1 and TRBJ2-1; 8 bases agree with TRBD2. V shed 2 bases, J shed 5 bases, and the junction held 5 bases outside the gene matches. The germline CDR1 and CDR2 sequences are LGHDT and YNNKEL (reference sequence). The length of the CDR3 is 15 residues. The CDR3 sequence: CASSQMAGGNNEQFF. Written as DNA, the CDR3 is TGTGCCAGCAGCCAAATGGCGGGGGGAAACAATGAGCAGTTCTTC.

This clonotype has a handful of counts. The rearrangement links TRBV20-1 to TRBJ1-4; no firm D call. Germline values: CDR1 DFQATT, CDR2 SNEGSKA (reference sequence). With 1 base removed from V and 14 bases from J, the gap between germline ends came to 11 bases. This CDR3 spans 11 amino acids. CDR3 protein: CSARAPDFLFF. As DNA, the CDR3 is TGCAGTGCTAGAGCTCCAGATTTTCTGTTTTTT.

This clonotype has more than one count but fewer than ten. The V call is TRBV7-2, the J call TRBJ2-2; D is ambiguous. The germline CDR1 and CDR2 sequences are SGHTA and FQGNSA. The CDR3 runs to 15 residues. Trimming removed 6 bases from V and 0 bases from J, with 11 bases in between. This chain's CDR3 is CASSVSNSNTGELFF. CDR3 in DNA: TGTGCCAGCAGTGTCTCTAACTCGAACACCGGGGAGCTGTTTTTT.

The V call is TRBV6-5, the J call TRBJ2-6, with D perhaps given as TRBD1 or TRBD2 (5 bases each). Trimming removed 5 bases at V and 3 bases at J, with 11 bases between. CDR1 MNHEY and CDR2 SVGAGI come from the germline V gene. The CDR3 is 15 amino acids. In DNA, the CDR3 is TGTGCCAGCAGTATCGCAGGGAGTGGGGCCAACGTCCTGACTTTC. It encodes CASSIAGSGANVLTF.

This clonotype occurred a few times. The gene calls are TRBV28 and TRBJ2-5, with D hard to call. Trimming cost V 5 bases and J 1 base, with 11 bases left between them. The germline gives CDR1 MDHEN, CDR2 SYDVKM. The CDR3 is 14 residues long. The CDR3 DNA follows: TGTGCCAGCAGTCCACGGAACCGCCAAGAGACCCAGTACTTC. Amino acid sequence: CASSPRNRQETQYF. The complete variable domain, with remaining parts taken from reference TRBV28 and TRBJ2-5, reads DVKVTQSSRYLVKRTGEKVFLECVQDMDHENMFWYRQDPGLGLRLIYFSYDVKMKEKGDIPEGYSVSREKKERFSLILESASTNQTSMYLCASSPRNRQETQYFGPGTRLLVL.

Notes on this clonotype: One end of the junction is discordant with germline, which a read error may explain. The CDR3 spells CANSYDRGIEQFF. The CDR3 bases are TGCGCCAACAGCTACGACAGGGGGATCGAGCAGTTCTTC. The chain employs TRBV5-1 and TRBJ2-1, with 9 bases matching TRBD1. The CDR3 extends over 13 amino acids. CDR1 and CDR2 from the germline V gene are SGHRS and YFSETQ. The full variable domain, its missing parts supplied by reference TRBV5-1 and TRBJ2-1, is KAGVTQTPRYLIKTRGQQVTLSCSPISGHRSVSWYQQTPGQGLQFLFEYFSETQRNKGNFPGRFSGRQFSNSRSEMNVSTLELGDSALYLCANSYDRGIEQFFGPGTRLTVL.